These 26 T cell receptor beta chains originate from one sample sequenced in a study of T cell responses to AZD1222 COVID-19 vaccine. Method: immunoSEQ multiplex PCR; TCRdb's copy keeps in-frame clones and lacks some. The sample lists 140,000 to 150,000 clones; approximately 85% were seen once. Material: peripheral blood, obtained 28 days after the second dose of the MenACWY control vaccine. Receptor source: an adult who received the MenACWY meningococcal vaccine as a control.

The chain employs TRBV28 and TRBJ2-5; either TRBD1 or TRBD2 may supply D (5 bases each). The CDR3 has 13 amino acids. Germline CDR1 is MDHEN and CDR2 is SYDVKM. V was shortened by 4 bases and J by 3 bases, with 9 bases between the two germline ends. The CDR3 nucleotides are TGTGCCAGCAGTTCGGGGACGGAAGAGACCCAGTACTTC. Protein sequence: CASSSGTEETQYF.

This chain uses TRBV18 with TRBJ1-5; D not certain. V dropped 2 bases and J dropped 0 bases, with 8 bases sitting between them. In germline, CDR1 is KGHSH, CDR2 LQKENI. The CDR3 totals 15 residues. CDR3 protein: CASSPSLDSNQPQHF. The DNA for the CDR3 is TGTGCCAGCTCACCAAGTCTTGATAGCAATCAGCCCCAGCATTTT.

On this clone itself: A much larger clone is a single base away; this may be a read error. This chain connects TRBV18 to TRBJ2-2, with 7 bases aligning to TRBD2. Trimming took 4 bases from V and 6 from J; bases not matched to a gene: 11. The CDR3 loop spans 16 amino acids. The germline V gene has CDR1 KGHSH and CDR2 LQKENI. CDR3 sequence (DNA): TGTGCCAGCTCACAACCGAGCGGGGTACATCCCGGGGAGCTGTTTTTT. Protein sequence: CASSQPSGVHPGELFF.

This chain links TRBV5-8 with TRBJ2-4, with a possible D match to TRBD2 (6 bases). This CDR3 spans 12 amino acids. Germline V gives CDR1 SGHTS, CDR2 YDEGEE. V was cut by 1 base and J by 10 bases, with 9 bases left in between. CDR3 loop: CASSLIGGIQYF. The CDR3, as DNA: TGTGCCAGCAGCTTGATCGGGGGAATTCAGTACTTC.

This chain connects TRBV12-5 to TRBJ2-3; D uncertain. Trimming took off 1 base at V and 4 bases at J, with 6 bases between the two ends. Germline V gene lookup returns CDR1 LGHNT and CDR2 FRNRAP. The CDR3 contains 13 residues. The CDR3 protein is CASGLGSADTQYF. CDR3 in DNA: TGTGCTAGTGGTTTGGGAAGCGCAGATACGCAGTATTTT.

This chain links TRBV6-2 or TRBV6-3 with TRBJ2-3; tentatively, D is TRBD2 (5 bases). Trimming stripped 2 bases from V and 4 bases from J, with 13 bases between. Germline CDR1 MNHEY, CDR2 SVGEGT. This CDR3 comprises 15 residues. The CDR3 here is CASSYEALAADTQYF. The CDR3 DNA sequence: TGTGCCAGCAGTTACGAGGCGCTAGCAGCAGATACGCAGTATTTT.

The gene calls are TRBV29-1 and TRBJ2-3; tentatively, D is TRBD2 (7 bases). The germline V and J ends were trimmed by 6 bases and 0 bases, with 19 bases remaining between them. Germline V gene data show CDR1 as SQVTM and CDR2 as ANQGSEA. CDR3 length: 16 residues. Here the CDR3 reads CSVASPGGTSTDTQYF. The CDR3 nucleotides read TGCAGCGTAGCATCCCCGGGGGGCACAAGCACAGATACGCAGTATTTT.

V gene TRBV20-1 combines with J gene TRBJ2-7; tentative D call: TRBD1 (5 bases). CDR1 and CDR2 from the germline V gene are DFQATT and SNEGSKA (reference sequence). The length of the CDR3 is 11 residues. Trimming removed 5 bases at V and 1 base at J, with 6 bases between. CDR3 loop: CSAHRSYEQYF. As DNA, the CDR3 is TGCAGTGCTCACAGGTCCTACGAGCAGTACTTC.

This sequence joins TRBV15 and TRBJ1-1; no clear D. Trimming took off 8 bases at V and 5 bases at J, with 15 bases between the two ends. The CDR3 runs 13 residues. Germline V lookup: CDR1 LNHNV, CDR2 YYDKDF (reference sequence). The CDR3 DNA is TGTGCCACCGGAGGCGGACCGAGAACTGAAGCTTTCTTT. This sequence encodes CATGGGPRTEAFF.

J is TRBJ1-6 and V is TRBV7-2, with 7 bases fitting TRBD1. Germline CDR1 and CDR2: SGHTA and FQGNSA. This CDR3 is 16 amino acids long. V lost 5 bases, J lost 3 bases, and 7 bases stayed unmatched. CDR3 bases: TGTGCCAGCAGCACCCGGGACAGTTACTATAATTCACCCCTCCACTTT. It translates to CASSTRDSYYNSPLHF.

This chain joins TRBV7-2 and TRBJ2-3; 10 nucleotides agree with TRBD2. Germline CDR1 SGHTA, CDR2 FQGNSA. V was pared by 4 bases and J by 1 base, with 11 bases of the junction left unmatched. The CDR3 has 18 amino acids. The CDR3, as DNA: TGTGCCAGCAGCTCCCGGAGCGGGAGGGCCCTCGGCACAGATACGCAGTATTTT. Translating it yields CASSSRSGRALGTDTQYF.

The gene calls are TRBV7-9 and TRBJ2-1; weak D call: TRBD2 (5 bases). The CDR3 extends over 16 amino acids. CDR1 and CDR2 (germline): SEHNR, FQNEAQ (reference sequence). The ends were cut back, 9 bases at V and 2 bases at J, with 20 bases in the middle. CDR3 residues: CASRTGEGATYNEQFF. The DNA for the CDR3 is TGTGCCAGTAGAACTGGTGAGGGCGCGACCTACAATGAGCAGTTCTTC.

This clone was seen once. The genes are TRBV7-9 and TRBJ2-1; D might be TRBD2 (6 bases). This CDR3 region has 14 residues. Germline loops: CDR1 SEHNR, CDR2 FQNEAQ (reference sequence). Deletions cut 3 bases from V and 2 bases from J, with 8 bases between. For the CDR3, the DNA is TGTGCCAGCAGCTTGGCGGGGACCTACAATGAGCAGTTCTTC. Translation: CASSLAGTYNEQFF.

This clone came up a few times. The genes are TRBV5-1 and TRBJ1-6; 8 bases match TRBD1. Germline CDR1 and CDR2: SGHRS and YFSETQ. Trimming removed 3 bases from V and 10 bases from J; junction bases left unmatched: 9. This CDR3 region has 15 residues. The CDR3 reads CASSSLGQAASPLHF. The CDR3 coding sequence is TGCGCCAGCAGCTCCCTGGGACAGGCGGCCTCACCCCTCCACTTT.

J is TRBJ1-1 and V is TRBV7-2; D is perhaps TRBD1 (5 bases). This CDR3 region has 13 residues. V lost 3 bases, J lost 6 bases, and 11 bases lay in between. Germline lookup yields CDR1 SGHTA and CDR2 FQGNSA. CDR3 sequence: CASSFIQEPEAFF. CDR3 nucleotides: TGTGCCAGCAGCTTTATACAGGAGCCTGAAGCTTTCTTT.

This chain links TRBV4-3 with TRBJ1-4; no definite D call. The V end was cut by 4 bases, the J end by 0 bases, with 9 bases between. The CDR3 has 15 residues. The germline V gene encodes CDR1 LGHNA and CDR2 YSLEER. The CDR3 DNA sequence: TGCGCCAGCAGCCCGAAACTCGCAACTAATGAAAAACTGTTTTTT. Its translation is CASSPKLATNEKLFF.

This clone was seen once. This chain links TRBV7-9 with TRBJ2-7; 10 bases line up with TRBD1. With 4 bases clipped from V and 9 bases from J, the junction kept 15 bases outside the gene matches. The CDR3 is 16 amino acids. CDR1 SEHNR and CDR2 FQNEAQ come from the germline V gene (reference sequence). In nucleotides, the CDR3 is TGTGCCAGCAGCTCGGAGTGGGGACAGGGGTCTAAGGTGCAGTACTTC. The encoded protein is CASSSEWGQGSKVQYF.

The table lists this clone with a few counts. CDR3 loop: CSVQKRTGRSGELFF. For the CDR3, the DNA is TGCAGCGTTCAAAAAAGGACAGGGAGGTCGGGGGAGCTGTTTTTT. The V gene is TRBV29-1, the J gene TRBJ2-2; 8 bases match TRBD1. Germline values: CDR1 SQVTM, CDR2 ANQGSEA. This CDR3 contains 15 residues. The trim removed 5 bases at V and 8 bases at J, leaving 13 bases unmatched.

The J gene is TRBJ2-6, the V gene TRBV7-2; TRBD1 is a possible D gene (5 bases). V shed 4 bases and J shed 0 bases, with 10 bases lying between them. Germline CDR1 SGHTA, CDR2 FQGNSA. This CDR3 has 16 residues. DNA for the CDR3: TGTGCCAGCAGCTCCAGGGCCCTCTCTGGGGCCAACGTCCTGACTTTC. It codes for CASSSRALSGANVLTF.

This clone is a singleton in its sample. This chain connects TRBV5-1 to TRBJ1-2, with D perhaps matching TRBD1 (6 bases). Germline CDR1 reads SGHRS; CDR2 reads YFSETQ. The CDR3 consists of 14 residues. The V end lost 0 bases, the J end lost 8 bases, and 14 bases lay between the germline ends. In DNA form, the CDR3 reads TGCGCCAGCAGCTTGGATCCGGGGGCGGAGGGCTACACCTTC. This encodes CASSLDPGAEGYTF.

The CDR3 DNA follows: TGTGCCTGGGGGGGCAGGGGGTTCACAGATACGCAGTATTTT. This sequence encodes CAWGGRGFTDTQYF. V and J are TRBV30 and TRBJ2-3, with 7 bases that match TRBD1. V lost 5 bases and J lost 2; bases outside the gene matches: 7. Germline V gene sequence: CDR1 GTSNPN, CDR2 SVGIG (reference sequence). The CDR3 is 14 residues long.

The CDR3 reads CASSEWQRSHNSPLHF. CDR3 coding DNA: TGTGCCAGCAGTGAATGGCAGAGAAGCCATAATTCACCCCTCCACTTT. The V gene is TRBV2, the J gene TRBJ1-6; D is ambiguous. CDR1 SNHLY and CDR2 FYNNEI come from the germline V gene. This CDR3 has 16 residues. V gave up 2 bases and J gave up 5 bases, with 13 bases separating them.

To note about this clone: A read error may produce the germline difference seen at one junction end. The V call is TRBV9, the J call TRBJ2-7, with TRBD2 matching over 9 bases. This CDR3 comprises 13 residues. Germline CDR1 and CDR2: SGDLS and YYNGEE. CDR3 region: CASSVGETSGRNF. In DNA, the CDR3 is TGTGCCAGCAGCGTAGGAGAGACTAGCGGCCGGAACTTC.

V gene TRBV5-1 combines with J gene TRBJ2-2; D is possibly TRBD2 (6 bases). Trimming cost V 3 bases and J 5 bases, with 17 bases left between them. There are 16 residues in the CDR3. The V gene's germline CDR1 is SGHRS and CDR2 YFSETQ. The CDR3 DNA reads as TGCGCCAGCAGCTCCGGCATCGGGGGTGTGACCGGGGAGCTGTTTTTT. Amino acid sequence: CASSSGIGGVTGELFF. Based on the CDR3 plus reference TRBV5-1 and TRBJ2-2, the full variable domain is KAGVTQTPRYLIKTRGQQVTLSCSPISGHRSVSWYQQTPGQGLQFLFEYFSETQRNKGNFPGRFSGRQFSNSRSEMNVSTLELGDSALYLCASSSGIGGVTGELFFGEGSRLTVL.

The rearrangement uses TRBV30 and TRBJ1-1, with 7 nucleotides matching TRBD1. This CDR3 is built from 13 residues. V shed 2 bases, J shed 5 bases, and the junction held 5 bases outside the gene matches. Per the germline V gene, CDR1 is GTSNPN and CDR2 is SVGIG (reference sequence). The CDR3 sequence: CAWSTGVRTEAFF. The CDR3 DNA sequence: TGTGCCTGGAGTACAGGGGTTCGAACTGAAGCTTTCTTT.

V usage is TRBV19 and J usage is TRBJ1-6; D is unresolved. CDR3 length: 16 amino acids. The V gene's germline CDR1 is LNHDA and CDR2 SQIVND (reference sequence). Trimming stripped 1 base from V and 0 bases from J, with 7 bases between. The CDR3 here is CASSIVRISYNSPLHF. In DNA, the CDR3 is TGTGCCAGTAGTATAGTGCGCATCTCCTATAATTCACCCCTCCACTTT.